This TCR beta chain was captured by sequencing in a study of T cells in Graves' hyperthyroidism and ophthalmopathy. Study-wide results and caveats: Researchers found most expanded thyroid clonotypes above 0.001 in blood as well.

The CDR3 consists of 17 residues. Germline V gives CDR1 SGHKS, CDR2 YYEKEE (reference sequence). Trimming cost V 3 bases and J 4 bases; bases outside gene matches: 13. RNA transcripts yielded amplified TCR beta CDR3 regions. The HTBI primer set was used in a first-round RT-PCR of the TCR CDR3. TCRdb re-analysed the multiplex PCR reads in MiXCR, keeping a single row per CDR3 protein. The sample has approximately 530,000 distinct CDR3 sequences; approximately 15% are singletons. Uncontrolled infection, other autoimmune disease, pregnancy or lactation led to exclusion. Source material for PBMCs was more than 9.5 ml fresh peripheral blood. This clonotype was recorded at least ten times. The antigen is undetermined.

The V call is TRBV5-5, the J call TRBJ2-3; 8 nucleotides line up with TRBD2. The sequence was obtained from a woman aged 18-29 years with Graves' hyperthyroidism. The sequencing sample was made of blood. This CDR3 is CASSWRGSGVVADTQYF. The CDR3 DNA sequence: TGTGCCAGCAGCTGGAGGGGTAGCGGGGTTGTCGCAGATACGCAGTATTTT.